What follows is one T cell receptor (beta chain) and its context. No antigen is known for it. Within one base of it there is no much larger clone, and no base qualities were kept. This sample is part of a study of a mutant IDH1 vaccine in newly diagnosed glioma (TCRdb year 2021). Study-wide context: Across visits V03 through V10, patients got a total of eight vaccinations, given in weeks 1, 3, 5, 7, 11, 15, 19 and 23. Longitudinal TCRB deep sequencing was performed for roughly 27 treated patients wherever samples were available for exploratory analyses. Prior to enrollment, patients had been given standard therapy consisting of radiotherapy alone, temozolomide alone, or radiochemotherapy with temozolomide, with the combination given to most patients. Peripheral blood was collected at six visits: V03 (baseline), V05, V07, V10, V12 and V13. Vaccination started 4-6 weeks after radiotherapy alone, or was given together with temozolomide cycles in the groups whose treatment included chemotherapy. Of the 32 patients who were treated, around 62% were male and around 40% were female, and the mean age was approximately 40 years.

Libraries were prepared through the immunoSEQ multiplex PCR assay. Rearranged TCR beta chain sequences were amplified with the hsTCRB Kit following the manufacturer's protocol. TCRB libraries were sequenced on an Illumina MiSeq. In the authors' own workflow: The kit vendor's proprietary platform handled demultiplexing, trimming and gene mapping. The immuneACCESS repertoire file appears here via TCRdb, limited to in-frame rearrangements. These files lack a portion of the clones; in checked studies, under half of the deficit traces to unresolved V genes, and the cause of the others is not known. That table furnishes V, J and clone size, whereas the DNA furnished D and trimming. This sample comprises under 50,000 clones, 75% to 95% of them detected only once. In total, the top ten clones hold approximately 4.1% of the sample. The label giving this sample's time point can be read as: week 23, last vaccination. A 20-mer mutant IDH1 peptide at 300 micrograms in Montanide made up each vaccine dose, which was injected subcutaneously together with topical imiquimod. Donors had newly diagnosed WHO grade 3 or 4 IDH1-mutant astrocytomas with loss of nuclear ATRX. The samples were drawn from NOA16, a multicentre, single-arm, open-label phase I trial in Germany that tested a mutant IDH1 peptide vaccine in humans for the first time. Genomic DNA for TCRB sequencing was extracted from EDTA blood using the DNeasy Blood and Tissue Kit.

The germline V gene yields SGHRS for CDR1 and YFSETQ for CDR2. The CDR3, from cysteine to phenylalanine, totals 15 residues. Just the 45-base CDR3 DNA is kept, in frame starting at base 1. Trimming accounts for 4 bases at V and 4 bases at J, while the number of junction bases matched to no gene is 8. The investigation overall reported the following: Across multiple MHC alleles, vaccine-induced immune responses were seen in 90% to 95% of patients. According to the authors, sample limitations meant that analyses of patient blood samples could not be reproduced. No apparent relationship was observed between pseudoprogression and alterations in the top peripheral T cell clonotypes detected by TCRB sequencing. Availability determined which PBMC samples were chosen for TCRB deep sequencing.

The sequence came from a man in his fifties with glioma. Here the chain combines TRBV5-1 and TRBJ2-3, and 8 junction bases match TRBD1. The source material was PBMCs, sampled from a glioma patient whose treatment included an IDH1 peptide vaccine. The DNA sequence follows: TGCGCCAGCAGCCCGTGGACAGGGATCGCAGATACGCAGTATTTT. It codes for CASSPWTGIADTQYF.